This T cell receptor beta chain is from a study of CD4+ T cells in melanoma. The CDR3 covers 16 residues. V was pared by 4 bases and J by 0 bases, with 7 bases of the junction left unmatched. CDR1 and CDR2 (germline): SGHNT, YYREEE (reference sequence). Only in-frame clones appear in the TCRdb table, and some are missing; sequencing was by immunoSEQ multiplex PCR. The repertoire has about 50,000 clones, 80% to 90% of them found once; the top ten carry approximately 10%. This clonotype originated in a human donor with melanoma. The chain combines TRBV5-4 with TRBJ2-3; 8 positions match TRBD1. The material sequenced was peripheral blood. CDR3 protein: CASSPPRTGSTDTQYF. The CDR3 DNA is TGTGCCAGCAGCCCTCCCAGGACAGGGAGCACAGATACGCAGTATTTT.